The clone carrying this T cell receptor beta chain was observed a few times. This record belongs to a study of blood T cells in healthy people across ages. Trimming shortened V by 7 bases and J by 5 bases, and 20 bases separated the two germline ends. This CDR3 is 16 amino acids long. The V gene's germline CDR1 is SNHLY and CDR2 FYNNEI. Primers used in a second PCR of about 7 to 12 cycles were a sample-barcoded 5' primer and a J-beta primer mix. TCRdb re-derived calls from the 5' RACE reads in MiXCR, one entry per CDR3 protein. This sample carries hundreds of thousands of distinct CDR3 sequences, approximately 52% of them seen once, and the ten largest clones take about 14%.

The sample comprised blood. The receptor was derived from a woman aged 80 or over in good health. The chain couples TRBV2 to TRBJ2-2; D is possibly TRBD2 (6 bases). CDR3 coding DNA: TGTGCCAGCACCCTAGGTTTGGGAGGCGGAACCGGGGAGCTGTTTTTT. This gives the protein CASTLGLGGGTGELFF.